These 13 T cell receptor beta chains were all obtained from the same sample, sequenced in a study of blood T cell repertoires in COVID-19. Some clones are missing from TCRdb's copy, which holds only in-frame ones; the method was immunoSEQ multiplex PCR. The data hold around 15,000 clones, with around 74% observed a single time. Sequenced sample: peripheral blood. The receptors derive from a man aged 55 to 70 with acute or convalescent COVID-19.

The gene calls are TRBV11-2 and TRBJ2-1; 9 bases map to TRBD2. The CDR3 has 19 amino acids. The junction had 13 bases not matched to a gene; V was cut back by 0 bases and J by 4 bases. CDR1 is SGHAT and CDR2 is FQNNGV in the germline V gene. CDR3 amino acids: CASSLDWLAGVQQYNEQFF. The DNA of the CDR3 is TGTGCCAGCAGCTTAGATTGGTTAGCGGGAGTCCAACAATACAATGAGCAGTTCTTC.

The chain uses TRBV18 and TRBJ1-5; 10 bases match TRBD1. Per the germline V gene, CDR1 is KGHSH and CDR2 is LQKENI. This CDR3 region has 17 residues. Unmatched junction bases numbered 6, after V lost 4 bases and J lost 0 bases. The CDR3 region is CASSLGTGDHSNQPQHF. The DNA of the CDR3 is TGTGCCAGCTCACTGGGGACAGGGGACCATAGCAATCAGCCCCAGCATTTT. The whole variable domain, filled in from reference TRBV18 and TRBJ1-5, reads NAGVMQNPRHLVRRRGQEARLRCSPMKGHSHVYWYRQLPEEGLKFMVYLQKENIIDESGMPKERFSAEFPKEGPSILRIQQVVRGDSAAYFCASSLGTGDHSNQPQHFGDGTRLSIL.

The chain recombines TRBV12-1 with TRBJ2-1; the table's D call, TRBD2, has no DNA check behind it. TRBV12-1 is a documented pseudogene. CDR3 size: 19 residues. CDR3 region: CASSPLETSGLSSYNEQFF. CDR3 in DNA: TGTGCCAGCAGCCCGCTCGAGACTAGCGGACTGAGCTCCTACAATGAGCAGTTCTTC.

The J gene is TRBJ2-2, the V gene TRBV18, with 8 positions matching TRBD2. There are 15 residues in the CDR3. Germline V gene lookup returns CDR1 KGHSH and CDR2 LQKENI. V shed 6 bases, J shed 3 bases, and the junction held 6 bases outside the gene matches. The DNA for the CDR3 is TGTGCCAGCTCCCCGCGGCGGGGGGACACCGGGGAGCTGTTTTTT. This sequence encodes CASSPRRGDTGELFF.

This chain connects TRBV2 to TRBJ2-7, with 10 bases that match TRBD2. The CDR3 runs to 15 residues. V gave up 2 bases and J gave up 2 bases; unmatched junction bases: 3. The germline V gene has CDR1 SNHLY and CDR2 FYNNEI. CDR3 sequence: CASSEYSGGTYEQYF. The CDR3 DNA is TGTGCCAGCAGTGAATATAGCGGGGGGACCTACGAGCAGTACTTC. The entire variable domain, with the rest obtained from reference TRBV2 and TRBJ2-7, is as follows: EPEVTQTPSHQVTQMGQEVILRCVPISNHLYFYWYRQILGQKVEFLVSFYNNEISEKSEIFDDQFSVERPDGSNFTLKIRSTKLEDSAMYFCASSEYSGGTYEQYFGPGTRLTVT.

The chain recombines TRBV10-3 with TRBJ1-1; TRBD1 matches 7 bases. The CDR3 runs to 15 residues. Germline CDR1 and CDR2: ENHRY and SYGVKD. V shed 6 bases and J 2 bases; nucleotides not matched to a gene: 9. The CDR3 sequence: CAISRDRALNTEAFF. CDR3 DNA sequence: TGTGCCATCAGCCGCGACAGGGCTCTTAACACTGAAGCTTTCTTT.

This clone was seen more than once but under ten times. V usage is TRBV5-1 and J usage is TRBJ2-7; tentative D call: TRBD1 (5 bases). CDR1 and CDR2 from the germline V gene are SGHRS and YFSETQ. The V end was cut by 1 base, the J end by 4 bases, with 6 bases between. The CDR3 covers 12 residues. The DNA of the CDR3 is TGCGCCAGCAGCTTGTCAGGGTACGAGCAGTACTTC. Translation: CASSLSGYEQYF.

The CDR3 here is CASSMIPTDRVGAFF. For the CDR3, the DNA is TGTGCCAGTAGTATGATCCCGACAGACCGGGTGGGAGCTTTCTTT. The chain is built from TRBV19 and TRBJ1-1; TRBD1 is a possible D gene (5 bases). With 3 bases removed from V and 10 bases from J, the gap between germline ends came to 21 bases. CDR3 length equals 15 residues. Per germline, CDR1 LNHDA and CDR2 SQIVND (reference sequence).

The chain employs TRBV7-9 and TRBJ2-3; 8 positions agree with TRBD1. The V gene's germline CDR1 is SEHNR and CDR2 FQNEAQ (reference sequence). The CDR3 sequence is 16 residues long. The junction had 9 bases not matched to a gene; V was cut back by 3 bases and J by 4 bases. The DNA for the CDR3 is TGTGCCAGCAGCTTGCGCCCGGGACAGGAAGCAGATACGCAGTATTTT. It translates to CASSLRPGQEADTQYF.

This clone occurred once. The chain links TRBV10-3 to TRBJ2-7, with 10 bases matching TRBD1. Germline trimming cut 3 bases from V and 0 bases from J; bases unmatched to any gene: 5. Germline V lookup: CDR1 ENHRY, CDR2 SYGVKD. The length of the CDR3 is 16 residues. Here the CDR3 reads CAISDGQGGLSYEQYF. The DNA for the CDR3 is TGTGCCATCAGTGACGGACAGGGGGGTCTCTCCTACGAGCAGTACTTC.

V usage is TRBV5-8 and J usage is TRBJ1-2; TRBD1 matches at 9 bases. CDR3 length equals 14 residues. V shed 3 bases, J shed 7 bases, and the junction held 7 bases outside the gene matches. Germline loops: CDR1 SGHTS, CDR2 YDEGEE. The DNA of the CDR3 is TGTGCCAGCAGCTCGCGGACAGGGGAGGGTGGCTACACCTTC. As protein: CASSSRTGEGGYTF.

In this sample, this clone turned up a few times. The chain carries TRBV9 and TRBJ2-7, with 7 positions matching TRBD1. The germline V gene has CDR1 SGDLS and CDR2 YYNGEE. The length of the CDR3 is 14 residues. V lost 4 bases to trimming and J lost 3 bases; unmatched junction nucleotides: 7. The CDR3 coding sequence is TGTGCCAGCAGCCTAGGGACAGTCGGCTACGAGCAGTACTTC. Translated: CASSLGTVGYEQYF.

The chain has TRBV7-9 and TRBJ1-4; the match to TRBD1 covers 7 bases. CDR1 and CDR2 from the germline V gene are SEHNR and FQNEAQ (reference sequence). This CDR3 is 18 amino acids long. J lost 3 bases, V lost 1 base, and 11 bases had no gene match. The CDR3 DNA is TGTGCCAGCAGCTTAGTTCGACAGGGTTTCTCCGCTAATGAAAAACTGTTTTTT. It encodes CASSLVRQGFSANEKLFF.